This T cell receptor beta chain is drawn from a study of OX40 agonist ivuxolimab in advanced cancers. Study-level background: Treatment of patients was with ivuxolimab, an agonistic anti-OX40 (CD134) antibody.

On this clone itself: Its specificity is not known.

This CDR3 spans 17 amino acids. Germline V gene sequence: CDR1 LGHNA, CDR2 YNFKEQ. The V gene end was trimmed by 1 base and the J gene end by 6 bases; junction bases not matched to a gene: 14. Regarding the study as a whole: Expanded clones were, on average, more numerous in CD8+ T cells than in CD4+.

Sequencing used immunoSEQ multiplex PCR; TCRdb keeps in-frame clones, though not all of them. In the table there are about 50,000 clones, 70% to 90% of which are singletons. The chain combines TRBV4-2 with TRBJ1-2, with 7 positions matching TRBD1. The specimen was CD4+ or CD8+ T cells sorted from blood, collected in a trial of the OX40 agonist ivuxolimab. This receptor was identified in an adult with an advanced solid tumor such as melanoma, head and neck, liver or kidney cancer. The CDR3 here is CASSQAYRGEVMDGYTF. The CDR3 region has the DNA TGTGCCAGCAGCCAAGCCTACAGGGGAGAGGTAATGGATGGCTACACCTTC.